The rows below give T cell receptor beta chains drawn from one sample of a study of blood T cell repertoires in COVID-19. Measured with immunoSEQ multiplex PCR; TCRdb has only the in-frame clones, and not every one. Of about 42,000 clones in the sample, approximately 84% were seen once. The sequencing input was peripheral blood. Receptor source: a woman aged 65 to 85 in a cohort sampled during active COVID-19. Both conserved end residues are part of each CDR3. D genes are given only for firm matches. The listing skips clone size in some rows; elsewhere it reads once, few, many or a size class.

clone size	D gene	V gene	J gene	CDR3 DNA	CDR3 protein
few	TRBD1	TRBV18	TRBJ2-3	TGTGCCAGCTCACTCCGACAGGGCGGCACAGATACGCAGTATTTT	CASSLRQGGTDTQYF
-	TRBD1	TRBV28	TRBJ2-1	TGTGCCAGCAGCCCGGGACAGGGCCTTCACTCCTACAATGAGCAGTTCTTC	CASSPGQGLHSYNEQFF
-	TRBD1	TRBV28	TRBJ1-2	TGTGCCAGCAGCCCGGGACAGAGATTCTATGGCTACACCTTC	CASSPGQRFYGYTF
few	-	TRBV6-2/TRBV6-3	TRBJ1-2	TGTGCCAGCAGTTCCTCGGGCCTCGCCGGGGGCTATGGCTACACCTTC	CASSSSGLAGGYGYTF
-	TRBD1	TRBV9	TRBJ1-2	TGTGCCAGCAGCGTAGCCCTGCCGGGACAGGGAGAGGGCTACACCTTC	CASSVALPGQGEGYTF
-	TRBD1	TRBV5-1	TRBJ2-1	TGCGCCAGCAGCTTGGCCGAAGGGACAGGGGTAAATGAGCAGTTCTTC	CASSLAEGTGVNEQFF
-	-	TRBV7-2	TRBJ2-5	TGTGCCAGCAGCTTGGCCGACAGAAAGACCCAGTACTTC	CASSLADRKTQYF
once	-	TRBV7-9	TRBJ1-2	TGTGCCAGCAGCTTTGGACTTATCTATGGCTACACCTTC	CASSFGLIYGYTF
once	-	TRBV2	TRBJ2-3	TGTGCCAGCACGTCAAGGGGCACCCGCAGCACAGATACGCAGTATTTT	CASTSRGTRSTDTQYF
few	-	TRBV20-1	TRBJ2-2	TGCAGTGCTAGTTTTAGGCGGGGGAACACCGGGGAGCTGTTTTTT	CSASFRRGNTGELFF
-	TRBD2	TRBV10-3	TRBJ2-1	TGTGCCATCAGTGAAGGGCTAGCGGGAAGGAATGAGCAGTTCTTC	CAISEGLAGRNEQFF
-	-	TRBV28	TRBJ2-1	TGTGCCAGCAGAACAGCGGGCACCTACAATGAGCAGTTCTTC	CASRTAGTYNEQFF
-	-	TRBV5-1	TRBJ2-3	TGCGCCTCCCAGACGACACCGAGCCCAGATACGCAGTATTTT	CASQTTPSPDTQYF
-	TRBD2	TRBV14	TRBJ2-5	TGTGCCAGCAAGGGGGTAGCGGGACAACAAGAGACCCAGTACTTC	CASKGVAGQQETQYF
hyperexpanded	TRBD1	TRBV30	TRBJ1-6	TGTGCCTGCTGGACAGGGAACGAGAATTCACCCCTCCACTTT	CACWTGNENSPLHF
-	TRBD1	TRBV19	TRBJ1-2	TGTGCCAGTAGTATGAGGCAGGGGGCTCGCGGCTATGGCTACACCTTC	CASSMRQGARGYGYTF
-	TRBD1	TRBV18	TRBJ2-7	TGTGCCAGCTCACCACCGGGACAGATCGGCCCCTACGAGCAGTACTTC	CASSPPGQIGPYEQYF
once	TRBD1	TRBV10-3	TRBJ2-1	TGTGCCATCAGTGAGGACAGGGGGCAGGGTGATGAGCAGTTCTTC	CAISEDRGQGDEQFF
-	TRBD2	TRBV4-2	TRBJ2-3	TGTGCCAGCAGCCCTGGACTAGCGGGAGGCCCAGATACGCAGTATTTT	CASSPGLAGGPDTQYF
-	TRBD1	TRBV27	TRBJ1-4	TGTGCCAGCAGTTTCCGACCGGGACAGGGTAATGAAAAACTGTTTTTT	CASSFRPGQGNEKLFF
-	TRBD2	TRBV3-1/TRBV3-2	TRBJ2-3	TGTGCCAGCAGCCAAGGTTGGGGAGGGGGCACAGATACGCAGTATTTT	CASSQGWGGGTDTQYF
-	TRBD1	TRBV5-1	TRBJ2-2	TGCGCCAGCAACCCGACAGGGGATCTCACCGGGGAGCTGTTTTTT	CASNPTGDLTGELFF
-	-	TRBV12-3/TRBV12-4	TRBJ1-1	TGTGCCAGCAGTTTGAGTACTAACACTGAAGCTTTCTTT	CASSLSTNTEAFF
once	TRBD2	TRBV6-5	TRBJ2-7	TGTGCCAGCAGGCCGTCCGGGACTAAAATATACGAGCAGTACTTC	CASRPSGTKIYEQYF
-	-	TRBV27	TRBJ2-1	TGTGCCAGCAGTTTAACGGGAGTTGGGAACAATGAGCAGTTCTTC	CASSLTGVGNNEQFF
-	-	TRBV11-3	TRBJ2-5	TGTGCCAGCAGCTTAGGGCTGGACATCCAAGAGACCCAGTACTTC	CASSLGLDIQETQYF
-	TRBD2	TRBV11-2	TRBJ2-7	TGTGCCAGCAGCTTCGCGGGAGACAGTTTCTACAGCTCCTACGAGCAGTACTTC	CASSFAGDSFYSSYEQYF
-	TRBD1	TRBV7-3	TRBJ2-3	TGTGCCAGCAGCTTTTCCGGGACAGCCGGCGCAGATACGCAGTATTTT	CASSFSGTAGADTQYF
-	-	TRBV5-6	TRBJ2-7	TGTGCCAGCAGCTTGGGGACAGTCACCTACGAGCAGTACTTC	CASSLGTVTYEQYF
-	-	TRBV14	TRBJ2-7	TGTGCCAGCATCGCAGGATCAGCCTACGAGCAGTACTTC	CASIAGSAYEQYF
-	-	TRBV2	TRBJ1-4	TGTGCCAGCAGTGACTTAGTAGTTAATGAAAAACTGTTTTTT	CASSDLVVNEKLFF
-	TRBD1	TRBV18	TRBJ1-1	TGTGCCAGCTCGCTAGGGACAGAGAACACTGAAGCTTTCTTT	CASSLGTENTEAFF
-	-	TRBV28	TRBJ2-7	TGTGCCAGCAGTTTATCAGGGAACGAGCAGTACTTC	CASSLSGNEQYF
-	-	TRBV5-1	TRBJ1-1	TGCGCCAGCAGCTTGGACATCACTGAAGCTTTCTTT	CASSLDITEAFF
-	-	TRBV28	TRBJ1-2	TGTGCCACCACGGCCGGGACACCTAACTATGGCTACACCTTC	CATTAGTPNYGYTF
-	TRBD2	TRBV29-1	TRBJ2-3	TGCAGCGTTGAAGATCGGAGGGGCGGGGGAGATACGCAGTATTTT	CSVEDRRGGGDTQYF
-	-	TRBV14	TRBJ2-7	TGTGCCAGCAGCCAAGCTGGCGGGGACTCCTACGAGCAGTACTTC	CASSQAGGDSYEQYF
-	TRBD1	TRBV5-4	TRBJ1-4	TGTGCCAGCAGCCACGGACAGGGTGGGGCCTATAATGAAAAACTGTTTTTT	CASSHGQGGAYNEKLFF
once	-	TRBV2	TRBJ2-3	TGTGCCAGCAGCTACCAGTCCAGGGGAACGCAGTATTTT	CASSYQSRGTQYF
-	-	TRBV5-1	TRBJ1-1	TGCGCCAGCAGCTTAGGTACAGGGAATGAAGCTTTCTTT	CASSLGTGNEAFF
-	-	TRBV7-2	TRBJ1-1	TGTGCCAGCAGCCTGAAGACGGGAATGAACACTGAAGCTTTCTTT	CASSLKTGMNTEAFF
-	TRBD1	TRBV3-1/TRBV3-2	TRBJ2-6	TGTGCCAGCAGCTTACAGGGGGGCACCTCTTCTGGGGCCAACGTCCTGACTTTC	CASSLQGGTSSGANVLTF
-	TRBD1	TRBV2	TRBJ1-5	TGTGCCAGCACCTCTGGACAGGGAGAAGTGACGCAGCCCCAGCATTTT	CASTSGQGEVTQPQHF
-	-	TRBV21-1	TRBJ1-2	TGTGCCAGCAGCAAAGGGAATTCAGGGGGCGATGGCTACACCTTC	CASSKGNSGGDGYTF
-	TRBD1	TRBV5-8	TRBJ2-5	TGTGCCAGCAACGATGACAGGGGGCTTGCGGATTTGAAGACCCAGTACTTC	CASNDDRGLADLKTQYF
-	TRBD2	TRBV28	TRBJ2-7	TGTGCCAGCAGTCCGGGACTAGCGGGAGTGGGGGAGCAGTACTTC	CASSPGLAGVGEQYF
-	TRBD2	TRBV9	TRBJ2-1	TGTGCCAGCAGCCACCACCGGGGACTAGCGGGAGGGAATGAGCAGTTCTTC	CASSHHRGLAGGNEQFF